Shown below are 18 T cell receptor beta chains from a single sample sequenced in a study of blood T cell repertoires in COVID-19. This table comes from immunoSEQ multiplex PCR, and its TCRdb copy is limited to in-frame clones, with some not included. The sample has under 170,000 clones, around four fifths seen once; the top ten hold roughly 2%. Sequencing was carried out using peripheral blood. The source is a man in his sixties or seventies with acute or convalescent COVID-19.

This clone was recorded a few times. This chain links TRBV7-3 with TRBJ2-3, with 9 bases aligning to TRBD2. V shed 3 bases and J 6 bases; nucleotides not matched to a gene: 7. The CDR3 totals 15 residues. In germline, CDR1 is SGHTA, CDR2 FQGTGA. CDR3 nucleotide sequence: TGTGCCAGCAGCTTTAGCGGGAGTAGGGTCGATACGCAGTATTTT. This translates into CASSFSGSRVDTQYF.

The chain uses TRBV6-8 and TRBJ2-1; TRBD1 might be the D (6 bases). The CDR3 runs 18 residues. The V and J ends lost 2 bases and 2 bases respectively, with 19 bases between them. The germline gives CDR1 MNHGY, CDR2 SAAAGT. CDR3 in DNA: TGTGCCAGCAGTTACGCGAAAAACCGGGACAACGCCTACAATGAGCAGTTCTTC. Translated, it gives CASSYAKNRDNAYNEQFF.

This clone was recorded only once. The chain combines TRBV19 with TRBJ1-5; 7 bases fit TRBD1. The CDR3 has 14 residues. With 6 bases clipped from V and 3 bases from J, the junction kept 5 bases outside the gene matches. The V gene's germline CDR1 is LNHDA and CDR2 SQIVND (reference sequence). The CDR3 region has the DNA TGTGCCAGTAGGAGGACAGGCAACAATCAGCCCCAGCATTTT. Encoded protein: CASRRTGNNQPQHF.

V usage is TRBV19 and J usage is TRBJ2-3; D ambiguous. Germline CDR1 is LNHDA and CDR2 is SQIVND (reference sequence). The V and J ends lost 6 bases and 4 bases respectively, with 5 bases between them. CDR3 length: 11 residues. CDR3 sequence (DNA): TGTGCCAGTAGGTTAGCAGATACGCAGTATTTT. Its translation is CASRLADTQYF.

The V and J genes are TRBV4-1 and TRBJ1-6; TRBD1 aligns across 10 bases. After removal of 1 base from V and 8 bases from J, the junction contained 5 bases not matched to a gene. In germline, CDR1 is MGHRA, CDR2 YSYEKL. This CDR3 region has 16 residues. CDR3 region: CASSQVGQGEDSPLHF. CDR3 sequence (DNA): TGCGCCAGCAGCCAAGTAGGACAGGGGGAGGATTCACCCCTCCACTTT.

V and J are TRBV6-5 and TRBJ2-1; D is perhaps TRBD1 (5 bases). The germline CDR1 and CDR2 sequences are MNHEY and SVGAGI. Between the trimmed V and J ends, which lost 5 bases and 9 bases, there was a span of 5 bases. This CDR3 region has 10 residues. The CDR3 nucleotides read TGTGCCAGCAGTAGGGGTGAGCAGTTCTTC. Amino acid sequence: CASSRGEQFF.

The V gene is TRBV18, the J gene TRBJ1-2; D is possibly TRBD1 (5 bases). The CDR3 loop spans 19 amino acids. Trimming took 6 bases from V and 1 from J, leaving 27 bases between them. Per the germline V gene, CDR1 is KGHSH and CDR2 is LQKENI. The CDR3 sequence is CASSPSGPAVLDVNYGYTF. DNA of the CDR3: TGTGCCAGCTCCCCATCAGGGCCTGCCGTCCTAGATGTTAACTATGGCTACACCTTC. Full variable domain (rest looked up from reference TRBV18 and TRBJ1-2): NAGVMQNPRHLVRRRGQEARLRCSPMKGHSHVYWYRQLPEEGLKFMVYLQKENIIDESGMPKERFSAEFPKEGPSILRIQQVVRGDSAAYFCASSPSGPAVLDVNYGYTFGSGTRLTVV.

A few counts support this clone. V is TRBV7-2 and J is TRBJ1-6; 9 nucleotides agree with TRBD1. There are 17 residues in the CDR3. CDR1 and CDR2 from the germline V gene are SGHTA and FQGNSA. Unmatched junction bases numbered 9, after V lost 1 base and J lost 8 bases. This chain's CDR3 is CASSLGLLGQGDSPLHF. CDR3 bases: TGTGCCAGCAGCTTAGGCCTCCTGGGACAGGGAGATTCACCCCTCCACTTT.

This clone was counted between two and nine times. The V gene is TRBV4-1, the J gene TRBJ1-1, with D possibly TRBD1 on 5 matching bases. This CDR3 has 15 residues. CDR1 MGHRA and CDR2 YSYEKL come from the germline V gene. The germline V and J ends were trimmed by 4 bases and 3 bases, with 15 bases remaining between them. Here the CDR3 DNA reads TGCGCCAGCAGCCGCCCACTCGGGGGGGACACTGAAGCTTTCTTT. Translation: CASSRPLGGDTEAFF.

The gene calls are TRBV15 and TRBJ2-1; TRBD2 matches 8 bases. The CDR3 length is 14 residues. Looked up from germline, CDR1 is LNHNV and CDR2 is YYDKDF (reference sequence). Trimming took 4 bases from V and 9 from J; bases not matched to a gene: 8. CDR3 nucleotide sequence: TGTGCCACCAGCAACCAAGACAGCGGGGGTGAGCAGTTCTTC. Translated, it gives CATSNQDSGGEQFF.

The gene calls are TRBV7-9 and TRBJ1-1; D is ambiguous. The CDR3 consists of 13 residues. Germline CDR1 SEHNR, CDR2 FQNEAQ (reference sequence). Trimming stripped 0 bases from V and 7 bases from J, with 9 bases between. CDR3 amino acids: CASSLARPDEAFF. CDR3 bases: TGTGCCAGCAGCTTAGCCAGGCCGGATGAAGCTTTCTTT.

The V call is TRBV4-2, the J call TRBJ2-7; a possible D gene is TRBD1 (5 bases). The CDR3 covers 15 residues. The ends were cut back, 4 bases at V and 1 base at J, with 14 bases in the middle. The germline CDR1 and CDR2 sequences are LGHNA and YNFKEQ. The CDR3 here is CASSPSRGRSYEQYF. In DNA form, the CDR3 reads TGTGCCAGCAGCCCTTCAAGGGGCAGATCCTACGAGCAGTACTTC.

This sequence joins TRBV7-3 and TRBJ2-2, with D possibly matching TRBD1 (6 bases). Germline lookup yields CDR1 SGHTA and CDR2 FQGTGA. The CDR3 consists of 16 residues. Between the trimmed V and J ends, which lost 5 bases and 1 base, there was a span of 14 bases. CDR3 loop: CASSLSPQGNTGELFF. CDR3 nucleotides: TGTGCCAGCAGCCTTTCGCCACAGGGGAACACCGGGGAGCTGTTTTTT. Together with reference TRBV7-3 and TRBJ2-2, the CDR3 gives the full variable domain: GAGVSQTPSNKVTEKGKYVELRCDPISGHTALYWYRQSLGQGPEFLIYFQGTGAADDSGLPNDRFFAVRPEGSVSTLKIQRTERGDSAVYLCASSLSPQGNTGELFFGEGSRLTVL.

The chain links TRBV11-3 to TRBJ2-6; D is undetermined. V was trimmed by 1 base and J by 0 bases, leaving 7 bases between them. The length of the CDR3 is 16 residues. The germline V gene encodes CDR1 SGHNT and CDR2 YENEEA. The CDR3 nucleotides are TGTGCCAGCAGCTTAGGGGCCAGCTCTGGGGCCAACGTCCTGACTTTC. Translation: CASSLGASSGANVLTF.

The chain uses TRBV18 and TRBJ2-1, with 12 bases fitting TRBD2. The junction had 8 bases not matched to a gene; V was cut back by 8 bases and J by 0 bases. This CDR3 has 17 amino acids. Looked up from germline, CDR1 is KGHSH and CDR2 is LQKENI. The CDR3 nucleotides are TGTGCCAGCACCGGGACTAGCGGGTCTAGCTCCTACAATGAGCAGTTCTTC. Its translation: CASTGTSGSSSYNEQFF.

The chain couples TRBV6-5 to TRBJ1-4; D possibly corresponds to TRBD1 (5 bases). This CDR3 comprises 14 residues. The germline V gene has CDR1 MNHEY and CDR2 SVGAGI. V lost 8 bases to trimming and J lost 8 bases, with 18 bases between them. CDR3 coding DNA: TGTGCCAGCCACCTAATTGGGGGGATAGAAAAACTGTTTTTT. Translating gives CASHLIGGIEKLFF.

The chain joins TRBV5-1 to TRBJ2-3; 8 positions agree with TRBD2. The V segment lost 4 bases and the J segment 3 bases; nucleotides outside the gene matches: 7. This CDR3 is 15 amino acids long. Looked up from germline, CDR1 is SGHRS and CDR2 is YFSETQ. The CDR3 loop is CASSEGLVVTDTQYF. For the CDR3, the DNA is TGCGCCAGCAGCGAGGGACTAGTGGTAACAGATACGCAGTATTTT.

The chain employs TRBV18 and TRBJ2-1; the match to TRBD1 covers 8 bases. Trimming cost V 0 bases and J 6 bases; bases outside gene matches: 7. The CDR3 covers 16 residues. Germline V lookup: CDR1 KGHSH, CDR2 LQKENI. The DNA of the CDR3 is TGTGCCAGCTCACCACCCGCCGGTGGACAGGGCAATGAGCAGTTCTTC. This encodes CASSPPAGGQGNEQFF.